A single count supports the clone carrying this T cell receptor (beta chain). Germline V gene sequence: CDR1 SNHLY, CDR2 FYNNEI. Trimming pared 4 bases from V and 2 bases from J, leaving 12 bases between. The length of the CDR3 is 15 residues. These data come from a study of PD-1 blockade in mismatch repair-deficient tumors. Data came from immunoSEQ multiplex PCR; TCRdb stores just in-frame clones and leaves some out. Altogether around 120,000 clones are present, roughly 86% being singletons, with the ten largest covering 12%. The V call is TRBV2, the J call TRBJ2-1, with D tentatively TRBD2 (5 bases). The sequence was collected from an adult with mismatch repair-deficient cancer. The sequencing here drew on peripheral blood, taken 72 weeks after starting pembrolizumab. The CDR3, as DNA: TGTGCCAGCAGTGTCCGGGGTTCAGCCTACAATGAGCAGTTCTTC. Translated, it gives CASSVRGSAYNEQFF.